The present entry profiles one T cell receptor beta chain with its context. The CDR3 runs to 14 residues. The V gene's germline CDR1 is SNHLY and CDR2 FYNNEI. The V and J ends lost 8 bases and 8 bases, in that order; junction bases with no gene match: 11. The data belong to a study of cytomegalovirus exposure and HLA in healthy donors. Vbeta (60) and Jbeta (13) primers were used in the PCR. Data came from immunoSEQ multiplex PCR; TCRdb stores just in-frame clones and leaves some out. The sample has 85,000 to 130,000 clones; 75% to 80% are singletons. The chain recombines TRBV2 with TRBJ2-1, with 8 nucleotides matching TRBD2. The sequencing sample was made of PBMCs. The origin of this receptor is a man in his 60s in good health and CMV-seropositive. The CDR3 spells CASLWVAGPDEQFF. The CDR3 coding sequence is TGTGCCAGCCTCTGGGTAGCGGGGCCGGATGAGCAGTTCTTC.